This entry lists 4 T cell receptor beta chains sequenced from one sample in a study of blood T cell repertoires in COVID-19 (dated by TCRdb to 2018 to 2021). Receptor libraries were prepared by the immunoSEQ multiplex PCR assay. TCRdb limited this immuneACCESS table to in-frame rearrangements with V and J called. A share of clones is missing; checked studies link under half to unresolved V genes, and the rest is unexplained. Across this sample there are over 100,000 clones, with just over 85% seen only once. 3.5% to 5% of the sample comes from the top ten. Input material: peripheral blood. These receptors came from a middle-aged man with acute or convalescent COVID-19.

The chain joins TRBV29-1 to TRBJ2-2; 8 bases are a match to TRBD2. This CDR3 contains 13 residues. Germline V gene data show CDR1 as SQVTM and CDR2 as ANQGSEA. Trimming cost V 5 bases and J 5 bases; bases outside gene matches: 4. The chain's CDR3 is CSVKRGRTGELFF. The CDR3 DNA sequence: TGCAGCGTTAAGCGGGGGCGAACCGGGGAGCTGTTTTTT.

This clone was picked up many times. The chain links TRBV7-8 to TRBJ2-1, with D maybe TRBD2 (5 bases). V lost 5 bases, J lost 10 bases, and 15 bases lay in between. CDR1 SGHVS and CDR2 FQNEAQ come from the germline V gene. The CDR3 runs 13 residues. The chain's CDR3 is CASSPPRREEQFF. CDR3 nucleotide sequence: TGTGCCAGCAGCCCCCCTCGACGGGAAGAGCAGTTCTTC.

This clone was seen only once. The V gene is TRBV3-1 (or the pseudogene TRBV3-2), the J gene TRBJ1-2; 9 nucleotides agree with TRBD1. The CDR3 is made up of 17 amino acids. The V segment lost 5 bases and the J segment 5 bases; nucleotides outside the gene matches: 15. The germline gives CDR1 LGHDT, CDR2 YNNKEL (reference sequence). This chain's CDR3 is CASSNTWTGVRPYGYTF. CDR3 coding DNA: TGTGCCAGCAGCAATACCTGGACAGGGGTAAGGCCTTATGGCTACACCTTC.

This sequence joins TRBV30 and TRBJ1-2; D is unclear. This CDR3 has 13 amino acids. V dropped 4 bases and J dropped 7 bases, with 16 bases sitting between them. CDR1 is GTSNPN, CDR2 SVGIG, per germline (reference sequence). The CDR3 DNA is TGTGCCTGGACTCGCCCTGAATACTTTGGCTACACCTTC. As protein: CAWTRPEYFGYTF.